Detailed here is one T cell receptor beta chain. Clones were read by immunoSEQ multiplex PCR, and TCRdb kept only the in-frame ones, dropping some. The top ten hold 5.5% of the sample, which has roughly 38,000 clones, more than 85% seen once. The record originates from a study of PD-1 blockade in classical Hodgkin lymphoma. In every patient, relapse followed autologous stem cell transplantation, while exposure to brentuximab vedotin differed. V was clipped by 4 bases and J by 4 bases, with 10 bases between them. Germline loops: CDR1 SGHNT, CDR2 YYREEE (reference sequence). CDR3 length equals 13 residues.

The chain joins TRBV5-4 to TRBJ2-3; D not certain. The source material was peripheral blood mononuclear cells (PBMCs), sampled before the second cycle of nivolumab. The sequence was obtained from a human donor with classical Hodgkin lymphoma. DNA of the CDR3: TGTGCCAGCAGCATGACCCCTCCAGATACGCAGTATTTT. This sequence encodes CASSMTPPDTQYF.